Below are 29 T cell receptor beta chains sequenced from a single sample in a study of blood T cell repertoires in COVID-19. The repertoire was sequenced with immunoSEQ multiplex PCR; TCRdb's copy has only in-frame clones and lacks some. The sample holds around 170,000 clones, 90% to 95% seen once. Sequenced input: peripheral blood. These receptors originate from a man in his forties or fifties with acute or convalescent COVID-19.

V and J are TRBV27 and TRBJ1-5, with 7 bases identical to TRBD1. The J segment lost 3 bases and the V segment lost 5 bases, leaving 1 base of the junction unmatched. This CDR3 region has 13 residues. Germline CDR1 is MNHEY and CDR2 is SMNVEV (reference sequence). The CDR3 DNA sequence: TGTGCCAGCAGTACAGGGGACAATCAGCCCCAGCATTTT. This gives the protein CASSTGDNQPQHF.

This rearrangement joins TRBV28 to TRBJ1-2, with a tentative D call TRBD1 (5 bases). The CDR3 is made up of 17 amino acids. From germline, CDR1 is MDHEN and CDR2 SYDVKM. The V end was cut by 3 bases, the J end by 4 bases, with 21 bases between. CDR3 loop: CASSLSRGRTSVYGYTF. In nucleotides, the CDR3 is TGTGCCAGCAGTTTGTCTCGGGGGAGGACCTCTGTCTATGGCTACACCTTC.

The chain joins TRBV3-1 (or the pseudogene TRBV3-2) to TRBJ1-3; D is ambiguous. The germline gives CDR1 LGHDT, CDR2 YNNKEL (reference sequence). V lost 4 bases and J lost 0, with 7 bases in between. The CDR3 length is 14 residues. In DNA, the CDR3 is TGTGCCAGCAGCCCCAGTGACTCTGGAAACACCATATATTTT. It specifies CASSPSDSGNTIYF.

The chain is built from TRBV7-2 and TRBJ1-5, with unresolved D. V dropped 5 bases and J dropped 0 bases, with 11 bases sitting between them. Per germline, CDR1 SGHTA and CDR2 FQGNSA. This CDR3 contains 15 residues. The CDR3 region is CASSVGGYSNQPQHF. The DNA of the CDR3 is TGTGCCAGCAGCGTCGGCGGATATAGCAATCAGCCCCAGCATTTT. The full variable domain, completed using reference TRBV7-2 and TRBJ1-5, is GAGVSQSPSNKVTEKGKDVELRCDPISGHTALYWYRQSLGQGLEFLIYFQGNSAPDKSGLPSDRFSAERTGGSVSTLTIQRTQQEDSAVYLCASSVGGYSNQPQHFGDGTRLSIL.

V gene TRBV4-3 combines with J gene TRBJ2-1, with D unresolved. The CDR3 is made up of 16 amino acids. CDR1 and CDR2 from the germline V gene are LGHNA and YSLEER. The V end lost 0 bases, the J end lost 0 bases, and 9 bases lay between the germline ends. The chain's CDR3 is CASSQERGFSYNEQFF. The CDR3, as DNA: TGCGCCAGCAGCCAAGAACGCGGCTTCTCCTACAATGAGCAGTTCTTC.

The CDR3 is CASSVGQLYNSPLHF. The DNA of the CDR3 is TGTGCCAGCAGCGTGGGACAGCTCTATAATTCACCCCTCCACTTT. The chain uses TRBV11-2 and TRBJ1-6, with 7 bases aligning to TRBD1. The CDR3 has 15 amino acids. CDR1 SGHAT and CDR2 FQNNGV come from the germline V gene. Trimming at V came to 5 bases and at J to 3 bases, leaving 4 bases not matched to a gene.

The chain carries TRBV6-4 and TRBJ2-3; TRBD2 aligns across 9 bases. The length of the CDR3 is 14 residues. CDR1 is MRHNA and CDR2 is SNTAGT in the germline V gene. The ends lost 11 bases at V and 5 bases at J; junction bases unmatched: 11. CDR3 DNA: TGTGCCCGGGGACCCAGAGCGGGAGGAGATACGCAGTATTTT. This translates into CARGPRAGGDTQYF.

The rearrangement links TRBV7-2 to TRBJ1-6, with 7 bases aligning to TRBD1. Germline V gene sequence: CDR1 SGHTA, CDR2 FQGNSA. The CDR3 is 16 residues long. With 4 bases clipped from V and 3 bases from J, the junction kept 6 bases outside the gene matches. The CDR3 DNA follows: TGTGCCAGCAGCTCGGGACAGACGGACTATAATTCACCCCTCCACTTT. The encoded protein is CASSSGQTDYNSPLHF.

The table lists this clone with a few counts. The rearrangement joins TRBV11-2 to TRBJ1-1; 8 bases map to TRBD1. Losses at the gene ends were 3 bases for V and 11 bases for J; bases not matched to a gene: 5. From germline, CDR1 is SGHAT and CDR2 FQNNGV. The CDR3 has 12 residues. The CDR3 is CASSLTGVGAFF. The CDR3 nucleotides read TGTGCCAGCAGCTTGACAGGGGTCGGGGCTTTCTTT.

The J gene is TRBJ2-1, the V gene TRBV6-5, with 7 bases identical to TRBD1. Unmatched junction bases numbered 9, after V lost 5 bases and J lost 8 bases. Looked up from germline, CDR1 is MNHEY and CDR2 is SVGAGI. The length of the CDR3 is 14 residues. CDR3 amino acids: CASSNRQGMDEQFF. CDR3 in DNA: TGTGCCAGCAGTAACAGACAGGGTATGGATGAGCAGTTCTTC.

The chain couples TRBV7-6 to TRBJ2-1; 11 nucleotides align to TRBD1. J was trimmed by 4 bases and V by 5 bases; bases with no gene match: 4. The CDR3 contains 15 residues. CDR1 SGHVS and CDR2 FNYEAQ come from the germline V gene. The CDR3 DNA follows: TGTGCCAGCAGCACCGGGACAGGGGGTTACAATGAGCAGTTCTTC. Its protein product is CASSTGTGGYNEQFF.

The CDR3, as DNA: TGTGCCAGCAGTTCTGTCCCCGGGACAGGGGTGCACGAGCAGTACTTC. Residues: CASSSVPGTGVHEQYF. J is TRBJ2-7 and V is TRBV28; TRBD1 aligns across 10 bases. V was pared by 4 bases and J by 5 bases, with 11 bases of the junction left unmatched. Germline V CDR1 and CDR2: MDHEN, SYDVKM. The CDR3 has 16 residues.

The CDR3 DNA reads as TGTGCTAGTGGTTTGGCCGACAGGGGTAGAAGCTATGGCTACACCTTC. It translates to CASGLADRGRSYGYTF. The chain is built from TRBV12-5 and TRBJ1-2; 8 nucleotides align to TRBD1. Trimming at V came to 1 base and at J to 4 bases, leaving 8 bases not matched to a gene. Per the germline V gene, CDR1 is LGHNT and CDR2 is FRNRAP. The CDR3 totals 16 residues.

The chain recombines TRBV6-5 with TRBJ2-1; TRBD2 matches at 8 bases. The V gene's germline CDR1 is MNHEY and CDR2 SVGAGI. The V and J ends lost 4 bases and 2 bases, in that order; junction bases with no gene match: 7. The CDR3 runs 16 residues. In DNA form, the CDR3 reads TGTGCCAGCAGTTTCTATAGCGGGACGGCCTACAATGAGCAGTTCTTC. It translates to CASSFYSGTAYNEQFF.

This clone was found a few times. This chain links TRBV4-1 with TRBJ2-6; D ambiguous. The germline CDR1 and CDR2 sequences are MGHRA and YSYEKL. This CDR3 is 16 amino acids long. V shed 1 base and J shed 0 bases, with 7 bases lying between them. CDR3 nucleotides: TGCGCCAGCAGCCAAGGGGCATTCTCTGGGGCCAACGTCCTGACTTTC. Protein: CASSQGAFSGANVLTF.

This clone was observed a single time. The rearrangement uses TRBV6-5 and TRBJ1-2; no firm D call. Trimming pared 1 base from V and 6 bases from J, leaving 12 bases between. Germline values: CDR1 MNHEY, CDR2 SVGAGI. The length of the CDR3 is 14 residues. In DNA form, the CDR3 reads TGTGCCAGCAGTTACTTGCAGGAAGCAAATGGCTACACCTTC. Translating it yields CASSYLQEANGYTF.

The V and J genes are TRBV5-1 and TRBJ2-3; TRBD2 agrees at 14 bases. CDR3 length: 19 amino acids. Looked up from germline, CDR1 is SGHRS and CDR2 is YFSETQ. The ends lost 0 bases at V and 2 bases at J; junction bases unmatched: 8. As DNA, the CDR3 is TGCGCCAGCAGCTTGGTTGCCGGACTAGCGGGAGGCAACACAGATACGCAGTATTTT. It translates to CASSLVAGLAGGNTDTQYF.

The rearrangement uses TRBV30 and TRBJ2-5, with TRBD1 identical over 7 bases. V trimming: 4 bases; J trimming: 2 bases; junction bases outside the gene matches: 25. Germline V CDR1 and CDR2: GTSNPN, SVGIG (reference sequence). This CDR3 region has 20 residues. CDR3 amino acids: CAWNKGPFLSSRDRQETQYF. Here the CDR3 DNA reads TGTGCCTGGAATAAGGGGCCTTTTTTGTCATCCCGGGACAGACAAGAGACCCAGTACTTC.

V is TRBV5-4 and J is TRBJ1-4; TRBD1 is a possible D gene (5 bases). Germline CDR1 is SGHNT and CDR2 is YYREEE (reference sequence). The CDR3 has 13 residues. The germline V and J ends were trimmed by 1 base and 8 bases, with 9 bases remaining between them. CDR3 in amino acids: CASSLKKGEKLFF. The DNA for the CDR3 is TGTGCCAGCAGCTTGAAAAAGGGGGAAAAACTGTTTTTT.

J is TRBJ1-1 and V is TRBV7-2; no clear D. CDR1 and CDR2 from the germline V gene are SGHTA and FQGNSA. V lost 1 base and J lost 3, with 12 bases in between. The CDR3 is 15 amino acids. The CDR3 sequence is CASSLGADYYTEAFF. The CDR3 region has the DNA TGTGCCAGCAGCTTAGGGGCCGACTATTACACTGAAGCTTTCTTT.

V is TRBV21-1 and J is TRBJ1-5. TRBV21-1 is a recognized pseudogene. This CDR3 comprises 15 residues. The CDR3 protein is CASSSGGESNQPQHF. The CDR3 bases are TGTGCCAGCAGCTCGGGGGGGGAAAGCAATCAGCCCCAGCATTTT.

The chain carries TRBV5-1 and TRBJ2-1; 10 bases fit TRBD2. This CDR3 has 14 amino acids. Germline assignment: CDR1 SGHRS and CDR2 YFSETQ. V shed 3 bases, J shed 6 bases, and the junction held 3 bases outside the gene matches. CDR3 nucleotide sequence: TGCGCCAGCAGCTCGGGACTAGCGATCAATGAGCAGTTCTTC. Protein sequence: CASSSGLAINEQFF.

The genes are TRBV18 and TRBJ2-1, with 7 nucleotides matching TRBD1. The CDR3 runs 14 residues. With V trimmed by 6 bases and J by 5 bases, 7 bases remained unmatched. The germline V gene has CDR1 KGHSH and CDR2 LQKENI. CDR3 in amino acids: CASSEGAGDNEQFF. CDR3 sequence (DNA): TGTGCCAGCTCCGAGGGGGCTGGGGACAATGAGCAGTTCTTC.

In nucleotides, the CDR3 is TGTGCCAGCAGCTTAGGACTAGCGGTCTACGAGCAGTACTTC. Protein: CASSLGLAVYEQYF. The chain has TRBV7-9 and TRBJ2-7; TRBD2 matches at 9 bases. J gave up 3 bases and V 1 base, and 1 base lay outside the gene matches. In germline, CDR1 is SEHNR, CDR2 FQNEAQ (reference sequence). The CDR3 contains 14 residues.

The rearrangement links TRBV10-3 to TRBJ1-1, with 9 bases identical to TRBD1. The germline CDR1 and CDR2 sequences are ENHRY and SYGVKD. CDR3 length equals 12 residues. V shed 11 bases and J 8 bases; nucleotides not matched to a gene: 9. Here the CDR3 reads CAAGQGLSEAFF. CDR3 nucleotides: TGTGCCGCGGGACAGGGTCTTTCGGAAGCTTTCTTT.

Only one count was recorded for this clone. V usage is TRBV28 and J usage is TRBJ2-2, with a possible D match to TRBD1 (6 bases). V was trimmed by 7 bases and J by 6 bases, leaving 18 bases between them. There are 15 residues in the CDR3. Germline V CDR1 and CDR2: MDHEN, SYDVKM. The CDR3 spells CASTQGSFFPGELFF. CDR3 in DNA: TGTGCCAGCACCCAGGGGAGTTTTTTCCCCGGGGAGCTGTTTTTT.

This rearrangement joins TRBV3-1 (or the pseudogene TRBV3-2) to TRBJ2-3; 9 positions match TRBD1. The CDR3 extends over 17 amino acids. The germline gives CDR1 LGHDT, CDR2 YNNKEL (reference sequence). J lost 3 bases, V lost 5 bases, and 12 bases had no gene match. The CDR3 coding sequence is TGTGCCAGCAGCGCCCGGGCGGGACAGGGCGGGACAGATACGCAGTATTTT. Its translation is CASSARAGQGGTDTQYF.

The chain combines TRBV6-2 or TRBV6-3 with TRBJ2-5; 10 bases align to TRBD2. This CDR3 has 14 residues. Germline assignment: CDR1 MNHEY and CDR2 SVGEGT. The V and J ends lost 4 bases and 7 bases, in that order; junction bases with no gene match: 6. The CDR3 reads CASSLASGGRTQYF. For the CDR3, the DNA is TGTGCCAGCAGTTTGGCTAGCGGGGGTAGGACCCAGTACTTC.

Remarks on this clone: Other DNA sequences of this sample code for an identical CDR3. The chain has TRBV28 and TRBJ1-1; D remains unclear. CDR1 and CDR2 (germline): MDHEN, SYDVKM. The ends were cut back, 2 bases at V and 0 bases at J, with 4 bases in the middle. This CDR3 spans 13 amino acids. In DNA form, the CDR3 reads TGTGCCAGCAGTTTAACGGTGAACACTGAAGCTTTCTTT. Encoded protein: CASSLTVNTEAFF. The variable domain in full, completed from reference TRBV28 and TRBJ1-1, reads DVKVTQSSRYLVKRTGEKVFLECVQDMDHENMFWYRQDPGLGLRLIYFSYDVKMKEKGDIPEGYSVSREKKERFSLILESASTNQTSMYLCASSLTVNTEAFFGQGTRLTVV.